This T cell receptor (beta chain) was found in a study of response to subunit inactivated influenza vaccine. Study-wide findings and caveats: The authors offered the suggestion that each seasonal influenza vaccination recruits few new T cells.

TCRdb fed the RT-PCR reads into MiXCR, producing one record per CDR3 protein. Altogether more than 400,000 distinct CDR3 sequences are present, approximately 7.2% being singletons, with the ten largest covering over 10%. The CDR3 has 15 residues. Germline lookup yields CDR1 SQVTM and CDR2 ANQGSEA. V lost 2 bases, J lost 3 bases, and 7 bases stayed unmatched. This clonotype occurred many times. Its specificity is unknown. The sequence came from a man between 50 and 75 years old who received an inactivated influenza vaccine. The material sequenced was PBMCs from blood, taken about 24 months after vaccination. The chain uses TRBV29-1 and TRBJ2-7; 10 positions agree with TRBD1. DNA of the CDR3: TGCAGCGTTGAAACACGACAGGGGGCCCTCTACGAGCAGTACTTC. This gives the protein CSVETRQGALYEQYF.